This entry concerns a single TCR beta chain. Antigen: not known. Combining iRepertoire HTBI primers with Arm-PCR of CDR3 regions, the authors built TCR beta libraries. TCRdb re-derived calls from the multiplex PCR reads in MiXCR, one entry per CDR3 protein. This sample has roughly 430,000 distinct CDR3 sequences, with about a sixth found just once. These data originate in a study of regulatory T cells in long-lasting Graves disease. As for the study in general: The antithyroid drugs taken by newly diagnosed Graves' patients had been used for under 3 months. Study-level points and caveats: With persistent disease, TRBV28, TRBJ1-2 and TRBJ2-5 were the favored segments.

Time point indicated: newly diagnosed GD, antithyroid drugs for less than 3 months. From PBMCs, RNA was extracted and then used to make the TCR library. This CDR3 comprises 14 residues. Trimming cost V 3 bases and J 15 bases, with 21 bases left between them. Germline V gives CDR1 MGHRA, CDR2 YSYEKL. These data were also filed under a second study, of T cells in Graves' hyperthyroidism and ophthalmopathy. That report notes: Over 18 months, lack of ophthalmopathy progression marked Graves' hyperthyroidism as stable.

The material was peripheral blood mononuclear cells (PBMCs), obtained at new diagnosis, from a patient treated with antithyroid drugs. This chain links TRBV4-1 with TRBJ2-1; TRBD1 is a possible D gene (6 bases). The sequence was collected from a woman aged 25 to 45 with Graves disease. CDR3 region: CASSHTLGAGVRFF. CDR3 bases: TGCGCCAGCAGCCACACACTGGGGGCGGGCGTTCGGTTCTTC.